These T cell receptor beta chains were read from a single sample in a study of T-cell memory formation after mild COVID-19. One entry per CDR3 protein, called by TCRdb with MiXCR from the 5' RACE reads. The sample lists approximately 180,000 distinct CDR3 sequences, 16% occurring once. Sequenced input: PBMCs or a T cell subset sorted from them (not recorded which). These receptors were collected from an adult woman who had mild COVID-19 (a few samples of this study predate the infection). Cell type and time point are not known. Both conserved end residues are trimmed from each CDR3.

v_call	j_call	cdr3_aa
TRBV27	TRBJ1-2	ASSFSSNYGYT
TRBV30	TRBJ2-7	AWSVARAHEQY
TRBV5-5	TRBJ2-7	ASSFPGAPRAYYEQY
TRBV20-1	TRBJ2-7	SASQGIGREIPHGEQY
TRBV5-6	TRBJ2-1	ASSLPGLAYNEQF
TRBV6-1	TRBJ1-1	ASTRMNTEAF
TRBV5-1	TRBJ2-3	ASSREASDTQY
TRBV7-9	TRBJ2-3	ASSPRTSGSRDTQY
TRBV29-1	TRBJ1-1	SVCSMNTEAF
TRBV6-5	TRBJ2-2	ASSRTLPTAGELF
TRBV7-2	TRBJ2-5	ASGASGMGQETQY
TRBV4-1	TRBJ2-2	ASSQEGVSWDGTGELF
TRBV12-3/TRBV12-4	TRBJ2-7	ASSLAFRDRGHEQY
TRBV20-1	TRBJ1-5	SAVDRNQPQH
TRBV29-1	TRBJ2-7	SALGPIVGIPQHKQY
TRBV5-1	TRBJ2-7	ASSSGTGVSYEQY
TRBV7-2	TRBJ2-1	ASSLGQGDEQF
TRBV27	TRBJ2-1	ASTRAGGYNEQF
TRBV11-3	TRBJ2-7	ASSPSAASGVYEQY
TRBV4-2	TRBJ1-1	ASSQVGSGDRAF
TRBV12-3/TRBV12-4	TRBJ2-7	ASSARDSTYEQY
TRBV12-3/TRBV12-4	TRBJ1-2	ASARTGSLLGYT
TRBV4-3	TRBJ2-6	ASSHQRGSGANVLT
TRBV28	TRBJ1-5	ASSASGSGPQH
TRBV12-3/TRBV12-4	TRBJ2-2	ASSPSTGGYTGELF
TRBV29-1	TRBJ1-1	SGGTGGETEAF
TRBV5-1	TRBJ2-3	ASSPGGDTQY
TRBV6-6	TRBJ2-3	ASWTVSTDTQY
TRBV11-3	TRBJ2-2	ASSWTGNAGELF
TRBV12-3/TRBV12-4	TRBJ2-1	ASRPTSGGHNEQF
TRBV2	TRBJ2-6	ASRGVSGANVLT
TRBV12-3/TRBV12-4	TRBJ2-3	ASSLGRDRTGGTDTQY
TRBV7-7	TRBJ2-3	ASGMGGRGMDTQY
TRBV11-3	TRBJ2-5	ASRIAGVETQY
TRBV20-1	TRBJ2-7	SAREGTALYEQY
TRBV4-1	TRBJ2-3	ASSQLVQGPDTQY
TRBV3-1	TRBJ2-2	ASSHDGLVTGELF
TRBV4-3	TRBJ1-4	ASSPRGTGGEKLF